This T cell receptor (beta chain) was identified during a study of shared clonotypes between healthy human individuals. The study, taken as a whole, reports: Larger estimated richness was generally seen in naive subsets than in memory subsets. The four-donor shared clonotypes exceeded non-shared clonotypes in generation probability, with non-shared ones scoring lower.

On this clone itself: Its antigen is undetermined.

Using approximately 200 ng DNA, some 30,000 T cell genomes, the sorted-subset replicate PCRs were run. Measured with immunoSEQ multiplex PCR; TCRdb has only the in-frame clones, and not every one. The sample shows roughly 500,000 clones, more than 95% of them seen only once. The sequence came from a woman in her thirties in good health. Sequences were obtained from naive CD4+ T cells sorted from blood. The subset is: CD45RA+ positively selected.

In nucleotides, the CDR3 is TGTGCCAGCAGTGAAATATACGAGCAGTACTTC. Protein product: CASSEIYEQYF. This rearrangement joins TRBV6-1 to TRBJ2-7; no clear D. This CDR3 has 11 amino acids. Trimming pared 2 bases from V and 4 bases from J, leaving 3 bases between. Germline V CDR1 and CDR2: MNHNS, SASEGT.